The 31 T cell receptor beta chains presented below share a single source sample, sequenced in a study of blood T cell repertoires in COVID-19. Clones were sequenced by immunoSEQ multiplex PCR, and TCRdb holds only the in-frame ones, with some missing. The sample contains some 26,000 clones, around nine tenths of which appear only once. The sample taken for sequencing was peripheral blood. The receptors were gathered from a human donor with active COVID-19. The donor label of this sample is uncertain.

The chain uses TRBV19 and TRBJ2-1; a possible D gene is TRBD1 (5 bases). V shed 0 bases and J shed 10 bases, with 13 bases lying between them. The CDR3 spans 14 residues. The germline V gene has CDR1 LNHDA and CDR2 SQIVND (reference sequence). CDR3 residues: CASSIDRGIGEQFF. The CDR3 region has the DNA TGTGCCAGTAGTATAGATAGGGGTATCGGGGAGCAGTTCTTC.

The CDR3 bases are TGTGCCAGCAAGTCATACGGGAGCACAGATACGCAGTATTTT. It is translated as CASKSYGSTDTQYF. The J gene is TRBJ2-3, the V gene TRBV2; unclear D gene. CDR1 SNHLY and CDR2 FYNNEI come from the germline V gene. Deletions cut 7 bases from V and 0 bases from J, with 11 bases between. The CDR3 extends over 14 amino acids.

CDR3 bases: TGTGCCAGCCGTGGGGGACAGCGGGAGGGCAATGAGCAGTTCTTC. Its protein is CASRGGQREGNEQFF. The chain recombines TRBV7-3 with TRBJ2-1, with 10 bases matching TRBD2. Unmatched junction bases numbered 10, after V lost 8 bases and J lost 6 bases. The germline V gene encodes CDR1 SGHTA and CDR2 FQGTGA. The CDR3 has 15 amino acids.

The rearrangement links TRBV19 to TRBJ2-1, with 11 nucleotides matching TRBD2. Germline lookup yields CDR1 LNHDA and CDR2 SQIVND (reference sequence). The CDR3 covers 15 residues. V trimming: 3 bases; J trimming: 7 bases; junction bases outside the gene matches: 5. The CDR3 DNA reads TGTGCCAGTAGTATTCTAGCGGGAGGTGGGAATGAGCAGTTCTTC. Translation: CASSILAGGGNEQFF.

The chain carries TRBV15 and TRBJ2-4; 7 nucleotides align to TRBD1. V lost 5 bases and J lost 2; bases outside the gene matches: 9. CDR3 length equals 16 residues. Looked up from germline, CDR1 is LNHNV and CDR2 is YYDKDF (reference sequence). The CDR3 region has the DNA TGTGCCACCAGCGGCAAAGGGGGCGCATCCAAAAACATTCAGTACTTC. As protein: CATSGKGGASKNIQYF.

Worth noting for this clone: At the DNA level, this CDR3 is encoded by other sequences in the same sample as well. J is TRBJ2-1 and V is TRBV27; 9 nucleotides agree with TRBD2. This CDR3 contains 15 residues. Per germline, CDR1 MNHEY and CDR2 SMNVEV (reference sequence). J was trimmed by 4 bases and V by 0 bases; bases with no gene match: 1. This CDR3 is CASSLSAGGYNEQFF. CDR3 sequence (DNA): TGTGCCAGCAGTTTATCCGCGGGAGGGTACAATGAGCAGTTCTTC.

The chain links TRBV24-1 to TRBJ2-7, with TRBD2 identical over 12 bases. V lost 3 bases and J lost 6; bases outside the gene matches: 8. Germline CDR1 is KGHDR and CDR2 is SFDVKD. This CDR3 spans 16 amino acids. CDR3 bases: TGTGCCACCAGTGATACGCTAGCGGGAGGGCCGGGCGAGCAGTACTTC. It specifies CATSDTLAGGPGEQYF.

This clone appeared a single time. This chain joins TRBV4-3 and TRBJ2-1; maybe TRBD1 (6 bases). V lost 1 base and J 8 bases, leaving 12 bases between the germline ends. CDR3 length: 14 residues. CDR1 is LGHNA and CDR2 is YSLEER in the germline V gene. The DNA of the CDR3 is TGCGCCAGCAGCCAAGGACAGGTCGACGATGAGCAGTTCTTC. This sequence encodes CASSQGQVDDEQFF.

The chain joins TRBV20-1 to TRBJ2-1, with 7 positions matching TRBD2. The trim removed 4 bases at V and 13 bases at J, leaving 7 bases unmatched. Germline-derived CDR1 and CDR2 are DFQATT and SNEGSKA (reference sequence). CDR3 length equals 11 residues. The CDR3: CSAKSGIPQFF. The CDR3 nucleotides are TGCAGTGCTAAAAGCGGGATACCACAGTTCTTC.

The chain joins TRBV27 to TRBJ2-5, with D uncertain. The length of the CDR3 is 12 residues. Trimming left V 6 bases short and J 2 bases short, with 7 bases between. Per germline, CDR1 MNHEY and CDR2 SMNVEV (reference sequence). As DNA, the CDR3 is TGTGCCAGCAGCCTAATTCAAGAGACCCAGTACTTC. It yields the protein CASSLIQETQYF.

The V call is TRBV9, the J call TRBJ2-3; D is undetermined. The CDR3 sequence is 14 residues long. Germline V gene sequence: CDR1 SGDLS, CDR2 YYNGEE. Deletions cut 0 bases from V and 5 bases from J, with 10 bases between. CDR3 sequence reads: CASSVVPAGDTQYF. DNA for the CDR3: TGTGCCAGCAGCGTAGTTCCCGCAGGAGATACGCAGTATTTT.

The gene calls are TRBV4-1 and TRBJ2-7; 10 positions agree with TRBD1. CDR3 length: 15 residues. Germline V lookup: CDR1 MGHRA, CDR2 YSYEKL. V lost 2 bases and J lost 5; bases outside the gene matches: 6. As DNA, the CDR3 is TGCGCCAGCAGCCAAAGAAAAGGGACAGGGGACGAGCAGTACTTC. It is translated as CASSQRKGTGDEQYF.

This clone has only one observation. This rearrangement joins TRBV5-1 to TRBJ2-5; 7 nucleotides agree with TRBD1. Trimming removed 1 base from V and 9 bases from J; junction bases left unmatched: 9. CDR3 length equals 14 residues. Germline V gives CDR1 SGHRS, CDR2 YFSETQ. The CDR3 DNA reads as TGCGCCAGCAGCTTGAGTCAGGGGGTTAAGGCCCAGTACTTC. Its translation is CASSLSQGVKAQYF. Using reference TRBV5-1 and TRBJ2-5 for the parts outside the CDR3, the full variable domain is KAGVTQTPRYLIKTRGQQVTLSCSPISGHRSVSWYQQTPGQGLQFLFEYFSETQRNKGNFPGRFSGRQFSNSRSEMNVSTLELGDSALYLCASSLSQGVKAQYFGPGTRLLVL.

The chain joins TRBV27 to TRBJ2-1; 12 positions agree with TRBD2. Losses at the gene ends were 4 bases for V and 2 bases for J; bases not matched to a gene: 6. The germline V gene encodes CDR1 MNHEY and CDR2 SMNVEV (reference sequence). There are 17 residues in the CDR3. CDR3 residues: CASSSPSGRAPYNEQFF. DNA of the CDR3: TGTGCCAGCAGTTCCCCTAGCGGGAGGGCCCCCTACAATGAGCAGTTCTTC.

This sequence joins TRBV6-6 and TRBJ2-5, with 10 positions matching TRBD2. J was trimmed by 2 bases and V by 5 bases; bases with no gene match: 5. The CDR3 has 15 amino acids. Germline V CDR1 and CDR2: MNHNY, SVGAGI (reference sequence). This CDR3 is CASSPRTSGQETQYF. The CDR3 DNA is TGTGCCAGCAGTCCCCGGACTAGCGGACAAGAGACCCAGTACTTC.

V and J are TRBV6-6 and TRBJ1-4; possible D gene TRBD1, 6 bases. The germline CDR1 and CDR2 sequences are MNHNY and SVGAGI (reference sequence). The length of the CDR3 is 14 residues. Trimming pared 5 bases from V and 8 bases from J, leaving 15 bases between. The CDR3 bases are TGTGCCAGCAGTCCCGGACAGTATTTCGAAAAACTGTTTTTT. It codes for CASSPGQYFEKLFF.

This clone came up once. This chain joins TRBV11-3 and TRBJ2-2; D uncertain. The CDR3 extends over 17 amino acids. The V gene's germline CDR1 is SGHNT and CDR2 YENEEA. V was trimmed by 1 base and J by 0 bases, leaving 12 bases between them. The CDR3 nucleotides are TGTGCCAGCAGCTTAGGAGGCCGGCCCTCGAACACCGGGGAGCTGTTTTTT. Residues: CASSLGGRPSNTGELFF.

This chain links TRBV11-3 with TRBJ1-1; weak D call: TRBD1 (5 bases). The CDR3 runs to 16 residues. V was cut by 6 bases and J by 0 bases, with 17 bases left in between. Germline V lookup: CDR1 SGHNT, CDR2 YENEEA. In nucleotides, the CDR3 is TGTGCCAGCAGAACCGCCGGGGGGTACATGAACACTGAAGCTTTCTTT. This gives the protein CASRTAGGYMNTEAFF.

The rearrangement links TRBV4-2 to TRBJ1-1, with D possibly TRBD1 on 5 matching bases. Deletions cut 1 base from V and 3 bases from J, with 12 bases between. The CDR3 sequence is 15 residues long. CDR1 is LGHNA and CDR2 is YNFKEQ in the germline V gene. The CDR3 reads CASSQGWGMDTEAFF. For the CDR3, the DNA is TGTGCCAGCAGCCAAGGTTGGGGCATGGACACTGAAGCTTTCTTT.

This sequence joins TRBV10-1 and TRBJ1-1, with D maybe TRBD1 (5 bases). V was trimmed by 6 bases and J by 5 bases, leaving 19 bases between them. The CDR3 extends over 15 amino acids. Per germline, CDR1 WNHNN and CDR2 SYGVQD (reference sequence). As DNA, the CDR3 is TGCGCCAGCAGCCCGGGACGGGAGGTTTGGACTGAAGCTTTCTTT. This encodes CASSPGREVWTEAFF.

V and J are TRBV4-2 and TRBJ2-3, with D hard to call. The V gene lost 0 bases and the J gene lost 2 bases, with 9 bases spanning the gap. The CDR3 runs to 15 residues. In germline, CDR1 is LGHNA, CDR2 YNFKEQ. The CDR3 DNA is TGTGCCAGCAGCCAAGAGAGGAGAACCACAGATACGCAGTATTTT. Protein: CASSQERRTTDTQYF.

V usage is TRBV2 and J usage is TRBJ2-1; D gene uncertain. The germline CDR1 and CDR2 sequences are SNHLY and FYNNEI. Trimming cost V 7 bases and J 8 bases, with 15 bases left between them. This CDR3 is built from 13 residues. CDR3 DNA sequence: TGTGCCAGCAATGCGGTGAGCCGGGATGAGCAGTTCTTC. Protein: CASNAVSRDEQFF. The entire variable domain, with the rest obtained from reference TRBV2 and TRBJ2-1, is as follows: EPEVTQTPSHQVTQMGQEVILRCVPISNHLYFYWYRQILGQKVEFLVSFYNNEISEKSEIFDDQFSVERPDGSNFTLKIRSTKLEDSAMYFCASNAVSRDEQFFGPGTRLTVL.

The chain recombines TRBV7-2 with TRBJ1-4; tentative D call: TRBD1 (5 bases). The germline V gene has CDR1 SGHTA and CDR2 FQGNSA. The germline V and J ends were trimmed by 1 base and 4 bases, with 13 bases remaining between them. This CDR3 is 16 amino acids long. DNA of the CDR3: TGTGCCAGCAGCTTAGAGGCGGGGCGCGTTAATGAAAAACTGTTTTTT. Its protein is CASSLEAGRVNEKLFF.

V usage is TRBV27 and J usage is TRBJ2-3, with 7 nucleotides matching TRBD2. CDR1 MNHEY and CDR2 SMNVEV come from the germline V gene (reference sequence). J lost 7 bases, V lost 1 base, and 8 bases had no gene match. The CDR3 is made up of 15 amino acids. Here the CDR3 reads CASSLWAGDPHTQYF. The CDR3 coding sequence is TGTGCCAGCAGTTTATGGGCGGGAGACCCACATACGCAGTATTTT.

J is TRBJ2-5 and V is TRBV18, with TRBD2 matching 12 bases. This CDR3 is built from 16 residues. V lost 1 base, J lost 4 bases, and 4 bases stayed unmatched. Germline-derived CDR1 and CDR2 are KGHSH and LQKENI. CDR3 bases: TGTGCCAGCTCACCACGGCTAGCGGGAGGGGGAGAGACCCAGTACTTC. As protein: CASSPRLAGGGETQYF.

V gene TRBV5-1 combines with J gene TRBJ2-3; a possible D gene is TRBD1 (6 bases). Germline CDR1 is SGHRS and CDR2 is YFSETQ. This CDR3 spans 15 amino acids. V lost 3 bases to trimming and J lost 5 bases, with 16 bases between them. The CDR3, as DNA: TGCGCCAGCAGCTGGACAGTTGGGGTAAGAGATACGCAGTATTTT. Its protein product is CASSWTVGVRDTQYF.

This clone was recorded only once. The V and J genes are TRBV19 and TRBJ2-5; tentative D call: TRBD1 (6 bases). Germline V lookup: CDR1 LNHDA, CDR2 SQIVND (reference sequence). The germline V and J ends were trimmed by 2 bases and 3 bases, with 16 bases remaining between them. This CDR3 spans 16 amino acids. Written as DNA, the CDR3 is TGTGCCAGTAGTATACGAGGGACATATGAAGAAGAGACCCAGTACTTC. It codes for CASSIRGTYEEETQYF.

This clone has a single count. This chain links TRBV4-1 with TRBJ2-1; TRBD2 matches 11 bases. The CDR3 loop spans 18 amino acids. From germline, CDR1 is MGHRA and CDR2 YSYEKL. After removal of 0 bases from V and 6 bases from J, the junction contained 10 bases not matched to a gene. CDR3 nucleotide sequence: TGCGCCAGCAGCCAAGATCTTTATTCACTAGCGGGAGCCAATGAGCAGTTCTTC. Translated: CASSQDLYSLAGANEQFF.

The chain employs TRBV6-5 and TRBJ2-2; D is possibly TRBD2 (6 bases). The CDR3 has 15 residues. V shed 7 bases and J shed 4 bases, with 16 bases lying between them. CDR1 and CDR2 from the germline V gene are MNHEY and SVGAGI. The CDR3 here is CASTSGVGGTGELFF. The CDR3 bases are TGTGCCAGCACCTCGGGGGTGGGCGGCACCGGGGAGCTGTTTTTT.

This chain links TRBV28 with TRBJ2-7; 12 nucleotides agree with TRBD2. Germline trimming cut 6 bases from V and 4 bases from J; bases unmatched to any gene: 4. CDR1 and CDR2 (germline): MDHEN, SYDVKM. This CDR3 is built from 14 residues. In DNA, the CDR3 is TGTGCCAGCAGACTAGCGGGAGGATCGTACGAGCAGTACTTC. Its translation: CASRLAGGSYEQYF.

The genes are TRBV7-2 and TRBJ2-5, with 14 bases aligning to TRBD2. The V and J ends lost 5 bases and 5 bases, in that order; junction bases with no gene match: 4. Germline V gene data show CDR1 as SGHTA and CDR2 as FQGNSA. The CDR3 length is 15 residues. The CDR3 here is CASSGLAGGLETQYF. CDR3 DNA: TGTGCCAGCAGCGGACTAGCGGGAGGTTTGGAGACCCAGTACTTC.